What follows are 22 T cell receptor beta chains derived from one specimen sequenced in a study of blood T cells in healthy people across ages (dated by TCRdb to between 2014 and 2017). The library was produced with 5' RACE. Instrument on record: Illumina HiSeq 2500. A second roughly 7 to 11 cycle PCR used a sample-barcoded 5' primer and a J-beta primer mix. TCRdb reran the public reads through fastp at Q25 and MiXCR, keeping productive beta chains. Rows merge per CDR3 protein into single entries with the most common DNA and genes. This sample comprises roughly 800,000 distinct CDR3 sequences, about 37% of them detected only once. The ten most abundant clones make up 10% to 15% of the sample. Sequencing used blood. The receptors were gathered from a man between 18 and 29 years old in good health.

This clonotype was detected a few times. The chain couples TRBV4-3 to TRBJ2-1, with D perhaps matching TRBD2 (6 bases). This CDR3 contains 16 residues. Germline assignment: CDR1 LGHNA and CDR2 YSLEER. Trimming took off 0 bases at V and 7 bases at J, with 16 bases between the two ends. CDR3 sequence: CASSQDGGATSNEQFF. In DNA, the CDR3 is TGCGCCAGCAGCCAAGATGGCGGGGCTACTTCAAATGAGCAGTTCTTC.

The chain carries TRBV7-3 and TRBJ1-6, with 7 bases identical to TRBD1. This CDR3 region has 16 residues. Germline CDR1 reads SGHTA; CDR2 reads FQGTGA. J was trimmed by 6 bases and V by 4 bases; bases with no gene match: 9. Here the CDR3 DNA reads TGTGCCAGCAGCTCCGGTTCGACAGGGACTAATTCACCCCTCCACTTT. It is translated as CASSSGSTGTNSPLHF.

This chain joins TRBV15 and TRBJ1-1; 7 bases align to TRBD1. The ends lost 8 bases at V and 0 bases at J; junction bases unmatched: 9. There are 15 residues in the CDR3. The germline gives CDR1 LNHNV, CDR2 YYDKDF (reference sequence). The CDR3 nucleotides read TGTGCCACCTACGACAGGGAGGGAATGAACACTGAAGCTTTCTTT. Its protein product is CATYDREGMNTEAFF.

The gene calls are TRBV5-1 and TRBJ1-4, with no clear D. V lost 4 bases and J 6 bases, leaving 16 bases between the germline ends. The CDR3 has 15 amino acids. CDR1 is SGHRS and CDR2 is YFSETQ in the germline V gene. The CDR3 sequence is CASSRWTGRDEKLFF. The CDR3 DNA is TGCGCCAGCAGCCGATGGACGGGAAGGGATGAAAAACTGTTTTTT.

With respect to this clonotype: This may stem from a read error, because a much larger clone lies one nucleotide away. Written as DNA, the CDR3 is TGCGCCAGCAGCCAAGGGACGGGGGGCAATCAGCCCCAGTATTTT. This encodes CASSQGTGGNQPQYF. The chain is built from TRBV4-1 and TRBJ1-5; weak D call: TRBD2 (7 bases). TRBJ2-3 matches the DNA end more closely, so the J call is doubtful. This CDR3 has 15 residues. Germline CDR1 is MGHRA and CDR2 is YSYEKL.

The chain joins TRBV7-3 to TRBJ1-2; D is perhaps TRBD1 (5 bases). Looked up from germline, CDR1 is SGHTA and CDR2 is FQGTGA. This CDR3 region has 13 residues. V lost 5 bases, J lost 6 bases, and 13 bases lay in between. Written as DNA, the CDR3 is TGTGCCAGCAGCCCGTGGGACGGCGATGGCTACACCTTC. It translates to CASSPWDGDGYTF.

For the CDR3, the DNA is TGCAGTGCTAGAGATCCCCCAGCCGGGGAGCTGTTTTTT. This encodes CSARDPPAGELFF. The V call is TRBV20-1, the J call TRBJ2-2; D gene unclear. The CDR3 is 13 amino acids. Germline values: CDR1 DFQATT, CDR2 SNEGSKA (reference sequence). Trimming removed 0 bases at V and 6 bases at J, with 8 bases between.

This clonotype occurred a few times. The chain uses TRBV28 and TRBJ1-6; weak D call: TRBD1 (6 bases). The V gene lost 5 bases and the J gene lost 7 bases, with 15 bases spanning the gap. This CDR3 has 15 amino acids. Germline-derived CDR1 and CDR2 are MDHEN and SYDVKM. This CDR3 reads CASSPGGDKNSPLHF. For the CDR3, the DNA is TGTGCCAGCAGTCCCGGGGGCGATAAGAATTCACCCCTCCACTTT.

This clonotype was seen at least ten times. The CDR3 sequence: CASSQVDRAYEQYF. CDR3 DNA: TGTGCCAGCAGCCAAGTGGACAGAGCCTACGAGCAGTACTTC. V gene TRBV4-2 combines with J gene TRBJ2-7; a weak D match, TRBD1 (6 bases). Trimming cost V 1 base and J 2 bases, with 9 bases left between them. Germline V gene data show CDR1 as LGHNA and CDR2 as YNFKEQ. The CDR3 covers 14 residues.

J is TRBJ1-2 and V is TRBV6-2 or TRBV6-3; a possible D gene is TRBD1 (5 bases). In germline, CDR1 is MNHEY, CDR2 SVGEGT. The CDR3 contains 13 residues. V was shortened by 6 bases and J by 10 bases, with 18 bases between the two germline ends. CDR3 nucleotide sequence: TGTGCCAGCAGCAAAGGGGAGGTGGTCGACTACACCTTC. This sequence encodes CASSKGEVVDYTF.

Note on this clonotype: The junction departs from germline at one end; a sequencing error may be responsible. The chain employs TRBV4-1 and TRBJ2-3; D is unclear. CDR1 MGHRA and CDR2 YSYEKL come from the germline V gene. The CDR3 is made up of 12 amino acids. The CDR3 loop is CASSQVLDTQYF. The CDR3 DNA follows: TGCGCCAGCAGCCAAGTCCTAGATACACAGTATTTT.

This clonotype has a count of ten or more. The CDR3 reads CSARGNTDTQYF. DNA for the CDR3: TGCAGTGCTAGAGGGAACACAGATACGCAGTATTTT. The gene calls are TRBV20-1 and TRBJ2-3; D call uncertain. The germline gives CDR1 DFQATT, CDR2 SNEGSKA (reference sequence). CDR3 length equals 12 residues. V lost 1 base and J 2 bases, leaving 4 bases between the germline ends.

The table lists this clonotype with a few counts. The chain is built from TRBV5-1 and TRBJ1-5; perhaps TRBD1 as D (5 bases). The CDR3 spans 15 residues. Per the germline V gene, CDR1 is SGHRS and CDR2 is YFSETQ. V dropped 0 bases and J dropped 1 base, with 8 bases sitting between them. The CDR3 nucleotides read TGCGCCAGCAGCTTGGAGGGGATAAGCAATCAGCCCCAGCATTTT. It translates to CASSLEGISNQPQHF.

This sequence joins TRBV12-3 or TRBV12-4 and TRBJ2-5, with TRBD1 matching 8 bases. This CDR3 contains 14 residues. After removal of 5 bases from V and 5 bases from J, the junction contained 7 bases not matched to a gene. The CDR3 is CASSRAGGRETQYF. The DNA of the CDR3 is TGTGCCAGCAGTCGTGCAGGGGGCCGGGAGACCCAGTACTTC.

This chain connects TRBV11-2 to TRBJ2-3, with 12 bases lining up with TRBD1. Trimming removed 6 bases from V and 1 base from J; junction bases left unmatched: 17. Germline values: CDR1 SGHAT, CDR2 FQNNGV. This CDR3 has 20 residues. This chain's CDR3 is CASSFSSPGTGGPGTDTQYF. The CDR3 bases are TGTGCCAGCAGTTTTTCTTCGCCCGGGACAGGGGGCCCGGGCACAGATACGCAGTATTTT.

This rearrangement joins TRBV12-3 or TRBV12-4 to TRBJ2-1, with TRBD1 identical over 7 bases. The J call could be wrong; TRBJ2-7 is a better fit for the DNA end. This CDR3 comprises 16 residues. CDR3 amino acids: CASSQLTGKAYNEQYF. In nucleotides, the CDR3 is TGTGCCAGCAGTCAACTGACAGGGAAGGCCTACAATGAGCAGTACTTC.

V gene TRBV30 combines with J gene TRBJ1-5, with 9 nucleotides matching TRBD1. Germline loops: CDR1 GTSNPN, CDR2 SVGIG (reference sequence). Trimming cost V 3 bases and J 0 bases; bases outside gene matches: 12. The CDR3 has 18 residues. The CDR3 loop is CAWRETDRGSYSNQPQHF. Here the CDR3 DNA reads TGTGCCTGGAGGGAGACGGACAGGGGATCGTATAGCAATCAGCCCCAGCATTTT.

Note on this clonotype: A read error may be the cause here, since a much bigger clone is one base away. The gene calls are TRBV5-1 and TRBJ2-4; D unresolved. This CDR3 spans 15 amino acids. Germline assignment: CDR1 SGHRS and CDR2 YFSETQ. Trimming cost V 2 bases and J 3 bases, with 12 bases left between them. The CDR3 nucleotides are TGCGCCAGCAGCTTCGGAAGGTTAGACAAAAACATTCAGTACTTC. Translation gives CASSFGRLDKNIQYF.

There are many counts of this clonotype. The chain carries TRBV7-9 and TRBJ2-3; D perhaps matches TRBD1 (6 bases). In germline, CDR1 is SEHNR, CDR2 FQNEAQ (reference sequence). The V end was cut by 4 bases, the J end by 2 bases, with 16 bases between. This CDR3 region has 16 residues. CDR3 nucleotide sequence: TGTGCCAGCAGCTCGGCAGGGGAAACTTACACAGATACGCAGTATTTT. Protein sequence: CASSSAGETYTDTQYF. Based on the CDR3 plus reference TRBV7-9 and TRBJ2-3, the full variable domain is DTGVSQNPRHKITKRGQNVTFRCDPISEHNRLYWYRQTLGQGPEFLTYFQNEAQLEKSRLLSDRFSAERPKGSFSTLEIQRTEQGDSAMYLCASSSAGETYTDTQYFGPGTRLTVL.

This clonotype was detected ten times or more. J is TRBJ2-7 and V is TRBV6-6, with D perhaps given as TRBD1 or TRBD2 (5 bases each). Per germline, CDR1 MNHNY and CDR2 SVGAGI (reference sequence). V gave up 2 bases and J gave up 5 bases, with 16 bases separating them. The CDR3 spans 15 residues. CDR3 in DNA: TGTGCCAGCAGTTACGTGGGGCAGGAGGATAACGAGCAGTACTTC. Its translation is CASSYVGQEDNEQYF.

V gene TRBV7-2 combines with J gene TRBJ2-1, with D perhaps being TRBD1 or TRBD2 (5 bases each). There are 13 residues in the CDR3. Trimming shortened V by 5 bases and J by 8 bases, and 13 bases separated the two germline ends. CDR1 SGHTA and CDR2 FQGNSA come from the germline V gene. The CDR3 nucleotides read TGTGCCAGCAGCCGGGAATTAGGGGATGAGCAGTTCTTC. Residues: CASSRELGDEQFF.

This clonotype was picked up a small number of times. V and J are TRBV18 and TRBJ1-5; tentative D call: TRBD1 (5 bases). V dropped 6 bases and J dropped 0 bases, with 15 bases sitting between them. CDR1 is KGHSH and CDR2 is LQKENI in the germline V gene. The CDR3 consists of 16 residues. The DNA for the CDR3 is TGTGCCAGCTCCCCGGGACGGAGTTATAGCAATCAGCCCCAGCATTTT. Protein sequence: CASSPGRSYSNQPQHF.